Listed here are 7 T cell receptor beta chains from one sample, sequenced in a study of cytomegalovirus exposure and HLA in healthy donors. Produced via immunoSEQ multiplex PCR; TCRdb's table is partial and in-frame only. The profile shows just under 75,000 clones, approximately 94% of them singletons. Sequenced material: PBMCs. The source is a young woman in good health and CMV-seropositive.

This clone came up once. CDR3 sequence reads: CASSLYLQVPGYEQYF. The CDR3, as DNA: TGTGCCAGCAGCTTGTATTTACAGGTGCCGGGCTACGAGCAGTACTTC. The chain employs TRBV5-5 and TRBJ2-7, with D perhaps TRBD1 (5 bases). The CDR3 extends over 16 amino acids. Trimming removed 1 base at V and 3 bases at J, with 17 bases between. Germline CDR1 reads SGHKS; CDR2 reads YYEKEE (reference sequence).

This chain connects TRBV5-1 to TRBJ1-1, with 11 positions matching TRBD1. V shed 2 bases and J 4 bases; nucleotides not matched to a gene: 4. This CDR3 is 15 amino acids long. CDR1 SGHRS and CDR2 YFSETQ come from the germline V gene. CDR3 in amino acids: CASSLSGTGGTEAFF. Written as DNA, the CDR3 is TGCGCCAGCAGCTTATCCGGGACAGGGGGCACTGAAGCTTTCTTT.

The chain has TRBV6-5 and TRBJ1-2; TRBD1 matches at 8 bases. Per germline, CDR1 MNHEY and CDR2 SVGAGI. The CDR3 has 13 residues. V dropped 8 bases and J dropped 2; count of bases not matched to a gene: 4. The CDR3, as DNA: TGTGCCAGCTCGCGGACAGGGAACTATGGCTACACCTTC. This sequence encodes CASSRTGNYGYTF.

In nucleotides, the CDR3 is TGTGCCAGCAGCTTAGGCGGGACAGGGCCCTACAATGAGCAGTTCTTC. Translation gives CASSLGGTGPYNEQFF. This rearrangement joins TRBV7-6 to TRBJ2-1, with 9 bases that match TRBD1. J gave up 2 bases and V 1 base, and 3 bases lay outside the gene matches. The CDR3 is 16 residues long. Germline CDR1 reads SGHVS; CDR2 reads FNYEAQ.

The V gene is TRBV30, the J gene TRBJ2-7; 7 bases fit TRBD1. Losses at the gene ends were 2 bases for V and 6 bases for J; bases not matched to a gene: 4. There are 12 residues in the CDR3. Germline V CDR1 and CDR2: GTSNPN, SVGIG (reference sequence). In DNA form, the CDR3 reads TGTGCCTGGAGTCCAACAGGGGCCGAGCAGTACTTC. Translated: CAWSPTGAEQYF.

The chain is built from TRBV20-1 and TRBJ2-3; D gene ambiguous. V dropped 2 bases and J dropped 4 bases, with 4 bases sitting between them. The CDR3 has 11 residues. Germline V gene sequence: CDR1 DFQATT, CDR2 SNEGSKA (reference sequence). The CDR3 protein is CSARLADTQYF. CDR3 bases: TGCAGTGCTAGACTCGCAGATACGCAGTATTTT.

The chain carries TRBV5-6 and TRBJ1-1; D gene unclear. The CDR3 sequence is 15 residues long. Germline-derived CDR1 and CDR2 are SGHDT and YYEEEE. Trimming pared 0 bases from V and 7 bases from J, leaving 16 bases between. The CDR3 DNA reads TGTGCCAGCAGCTTGGTTGTCGGGTCCCGGGGTGAAGCTTTCTTT. Encoded protein: CASSLVVGSRGEAFF. The full variable domain, completed using reference TRBV5-6 and TRBJ1-1, is DAGVTQSPTHLIKTRGQQVTLRCSPKSGHDTVSWYQQALGQGPQFIFQYYEEEERQRGNFPDRFSGHQFPNYSSELNVNALLLGDSALYLCASSLVVGSRGEAFFGQGTRLTVV.